A single sample is the source of the 15 T cell receptor beta chains below, sequenced in a study of cytomegalovirus exposure and HLA in healthy donors (dated by TCRdb to between 2016 and 2019). The method behind the library was the immunoSEQ multiplex PCR assay. TCRdb took this table from immuneACCESS and kept in-frame rearrangements with V and J called. Such tables lack part of the clones; where checked against another copy, unresolved V genes explain under half of the gap, and the rest is unexplained. This sample lists a few hundred thousand clones; just over 90% were detected once. The ten top clones hold approximately 1% of the sample. What was sequenced was PBMCs. The source of these receptors is a young woman in good health and CMV-seronegative.

The chain uses TRBV6-5 and TRBJ2-3; 9 positions match TRBD1. CDR3 length: 15 amino acids. Losses at the gene ends were 6 bases for V and 5 bases for J; bases not matched to a gene: 9. Germline V gives CDR1 MNHEY, CDR2 SVGAGI. The CDR3 DNA reads as TGTGCCAGCAGAACCGGGACAGGGTTTCTAGATACGCAGTATTTT. This sequence encodes CASRTGTGFLDTQYF.

The V and J genes are TRBV9 and TRBJ2-1; D might be TRBD1 (5 bases). The V end lost 3 bases, the J end lost 12 bases, and 13 bases lay between the germline ends. Germline V gene lookup returns CDR1 SGDLS and CDR2 YYNGEE. This CDR3 is 12 amino acids long. The CDR3 DNA follows: TGTGCCAGCAGCGGAACATCTCAGGGGCAGTTCTTC. Translation gives CASSGTSQGQFF.

This sequence joins TRBV7-3 and TRBJ2-2; 9 positions match TRBD2. The junction had 6 bases not matched to a gene; V was cut back by 3 bases and J by 7 bases. The length of the CDR3 is 15 residues. Germline loops: CDR1 SGHTA, CDR2 FQGTGA. The DNA for the CDR3 is TGTGCCAGCAGCTTCCTAGCGGGAACGGGCGGGGAGCTGTTTTTT. This gives the protein CASSFLAGTGGELFF.

The chain recombines TRBV4-1 with TRBJ2-3; TRBD2 aligns across 14 bases. The CDR3 has 18 residues. V gave up 2 bases and J gave up 5 bases; unmatched junction bases: 9. Germline loops: CDR1 MGHRA, CDR2 YSYEKL. The CDR3 reads CASSQPPGLAGERDTQYF. In DNA, the CDR3 is TGCGCCAGCAGCCAACCGCCGGGACTAGCGGGAGAGAGAGATACGCAGTATTTT.

The chain uses TRBV7-2 and TRBJ1-1; D gene ambiguous. Germline-derived CDR1 and CDR2 are SGHTA and FQGNSA. The CDR3 length is 14 residues. V lost 3 bases, J lost 1 base, and 9 bases lay in between. This CDR3 is CASSFGVANTEAFF. The CDR3 nucleotides are TGTGCCAGCAGCTTCGGGGTGGCGAACACTGAAGCTTTCTTT. The variable domain in full, completed from reference TRBV7-2 and TRBJ1-1, reads GAGVSQSPSNKVTEKGKDVELRCDPISGHTALYWYRQSLGQGLEFLIYFQGNSAPDKSGLPSDRFSAERTGGSVSTLTIQRTQQEDSAVYLCASSFGVANTEAFFGQGTRLTVV.

The chain carries TRBV28 and TRBJ2-7; TRBD2 is a possible D gene (5 bases). V was clipped by 6 bases and J by 1 base, with 13 bases between them. This CDR3 is built from 14 residues. From germline, CDR1 is MDHEN and CDR2 SYDVKM. The CDR3 sequence is CASSLAANSYEQYF. CDR3 bases: TGTGCCAGCAGCCTAGCAGCGAATTCCTACGAGCAGTACTTC. The variable domain in full, with the rest retrieved from reference TRBV28 and TRBJ2-7, is DVKVTQSSRYLVKRTGEKVFLECVQDMDHENMFWYRQDPGLGLRLIYFSYDVKMKEKGDIPEGYSVSREKKERFSLILESASTNQTSMYLCASSLAANSYEQYFGPGTRLTVT.

DNA of the CDR3: TGTGCCAGCAGTTATTCGGCGGGAGGTGGGTACGAGCAGTACTTC. Residues: CASSYSAGGGYEQYF. The V and J genes are TRBV28 and TRBJ2-7; 8 bases match TRBD2. Germline CDR1 MDHEN, CDR2 SYDVKM. This CDR3 has 15 residues. Trimming cost V 4 bases and J 4 bases; bases outside gene matches: 9.

This chain's CDR3 is CASSGRDRGKKALGGYTF. As DNA, the CDR3 is TGTGCCAGCAGTGGCCGGGACAGGGGTAAAAAAGCCCTGGGGGGCTACACCTTC. The chain couples TRBV6-1 to TRBJ1-2; TRBD1 matches at 10 bases. This CDR3 is built from 18 residues. Germline loops: CDR1 MNHNS, CDR2 SASEGT. Germline trimming cut 4 bases from V and 8 bases from J; bases unmatched to any gene: 19.

The gene calls are TRBV28 and TRBJ1-2, with D unclear. The germline gives CDR1 MDHEN, CDR2 SYDVKM. The ends were cut back, 7 bases at V and 4 bases at J, with 10 bases in the middle. The CDR3 covers 12 residues. CDR3 in amino acids: CASMEGSYGYTF. The CDR3, as DNA: TGTGCCAGCATGGAGGGTAGCTATGGCTACACCTTC.

The chain has TRBV4-2 and TRBJ2-3; 8 bases fit TRBD2. The germline V gene has CDR1 LGHNA and CDR2 YNFKEQ. V was clipped by 0 bases and J by 5 bases; unmatched bases: 4. The CDR3 runs 15 residues. CDR3 protein: CASSQDSLAGDTQYF. The CDR3 DNA reads as TGTGCCAGCAGCCAAGATTCCCTAGCGGGAGATACGCAGTATTTT.

The rearrangement links TRBV4-2 to TRBJ1-6; D unclear. The CDR3 is made up of 17 amino acids. V was pared by 0 bases and J by 0 bases, with 9 bases between. In germline, CDR1 is LGHNA, CDR2 YNFKEQ. The CDR3 loop reads CASSQDPGSSYNSPLHF. The CDR3 DNA follows: TGTGCCAGCAGCCAAGATCCCGGGAGCTCCTATAATTCACCCCTCCACTTT.

This clone was picked up one time. The chain couples TRBV19 to TRBJ2-5, with 8 positions matching TRBD2. Germline assignment: CDR1 LNHDA and CDR2 SQIVND (reference sequence). Unmatched junction bases numbered 7, after V lost 5 bases and J lost 5 bases. The CDR3 totals 14 residues. CDR3 amino acids: CASSPGGRGETQYF. CDR3 sequence (DNA): TGTGCCAGTAGTCCGGGAGGGCGGGGGGAGACCCAGTACTTC.

This chain joins TRBV2 and TRBJ2-1, with D possibly TRBD1 on 5 matching bases. The CDR3 is 13 amino acids. The V gene lost 9 bases and the J gene lost 8 bases, with 17 bases spanning the gap. The germline CDR1 and CDR2 sequences are SNHLY and FYNNEI. The CDR3 DNA is TGTGCCAGTAGTACTACAGGTATCTATGAGCAGTTCTTC. The encoded protein is CASSTTGIYEQFF.

The genes are TRBV28 and TRBJ1-1; D might be TRBD1 (6 bases). CDR3 length equals 14 residues. Deletions cut 6 bases from V and 1 base from J, with 12 bases between. The V gene's germline CDR1 is MDHEN and CDR2 SYDVKM. The CDR3 bases are TGTGCCAGCAGGGGCCCGGACAGGAACACTGAAGCTTTCTTT. Translation: CASRGPDRNTEAFF.

The chain recombines TRBV28 with TRBJ1-4; 10 bases are a match to TRBD1. The CDR3 spans 15 residues. Germline loops: CDR1 MDHEN, CDR2 SYDVKM. J gave up 6 bases and V 2 bases, and 3 bases lay outside the gene matches. CDR3 loop: CASSLRTGGHEKLFF. As DNA, the CDR3 is TGTGCCAGCAGTTTAAGGACAGGGGGTCATGAAAAACTGTTTTTT.